This TCR beta chain was sequenced for a study of CXCR3-negative and CXCR3-positive naive CD8 T cells. Whole-study context: Some 130 million TRB reads were obtained overall (about 1.5 +/- 0.3 million per library).

The CDR3 runs 14 residues. CDR1 is SEHNR and CDR2 is FQNEAQ in the germline V gene (reference sequence). Overall study results and limits: Both naive subsets had comparably high diversity; memory CD8+ cells much lower. CXCR3-negative naive cells had less hydrophobic TRB CDR3s than did CXCR3-positive naive cells. For the naive subsets, surface CD5 was similar, and TCR strength was inferred from TRB CDR3 properties. The study found CXCR3 expression partially decreased after cryopreservation and ran most assays on fresh PBMCs.

5' RACE that incorporated UMI labels was used to prepare the TRB cDNA libraries. TCRdb reprocessed the 5' RACE reads and keeps a single row for each CDR3 protein, giving no DNA. Across 90,000 to 150,000 distinct CDR3 sequences, the top ten clones capture around 0.36% of the sample. Concerning this clonotype: Its cognate antigen is unknown.

This receptor was taken from a human donor in good health. Some clones in this sample may be carry-over from other donors' samples. Sequencing input: naive CXCR3+ CD8+ T cells from blood. The subset denotes: CD45RO-CCR7+CD27+CD95- naive CD8+ T cells expressing CXCR3 (TNR3+). This chain connects TRBV7-9 to TRBJ2-7; TCRdb calls TRBD1, which cannot be checked without DNA. The CDR3 spells CASSLASRPAEQYF. Using reference TRBV7-9 and TRBJ2-7 for the parts outside the CDR3, the full variable domain is DTGVSQNPRHKITKRGQNVTFRCDPISEHNRLYWYRQTLGQGPEFLTYFQNEAQLEKSRLLSDRFSAERPKGSFSTLEIQRTEQGDSAMYLCASSLASRPAEQYFGPGTRLTVT.